Listed below are T cell receptor beta chains from one sample, sequenced in a study of cytomegalovirus exposure and HLA in healthy donors. Here immunoSEQ multiplex PCR was the method, and the copy in TCRdb shows in-frame clones only, minus some. The sample yields about 130,000 clones, more than 65% seen once. Sequencing was performed on PBMCs. Receptors were obtained from a woman between 18 and 29 years old in good health and CMV-seropositive. CDR3s include the opening cysteine and the closing phenylalanine or tryptophan. The D gene is left open where the match is weak. Part of the rows lack a size; the others show once, few, many or a class for expanded clones.

CDR3aa: CASSLVSGQGGKQFF; CDR3nt: TGTGCCAGCAGCCTAGTATCGGGACAGGGAGGCAAGCAGTTCTTC; j_gene: TRBJ2-1; d_gene: TRBD1; len: 15; abundance: .; v_gene: TRBV11-2
CDR3aa: CAWSIINVASPLHF; CDR3nt: TGTGCCTGGAGTATAATAAACGTGGCTTCACCCCTCCACTTT; j_gene: TRBJ1-6; d_gene: .; len: 14; abundance: .; v_gene: TRBV30
CDR3aa: CASSYDLAVVDTQYF; CDR3nt: TGTGCCAGCAGTTACGATCTAGCGGTGGTAGATACGCAGTATTTT; j_gene: TRBJ2-3; d_gene: TRBD2; len: 15; abundance: .; v_gene: TRBV6-5
CDR3aa: CAISEPGSAGGNTGELFF; CDR3nt: TGTGCCATCAGTGAGCCGGGATCAGCGGGGGGGAACACCGGGGAGCTGTTTTTT; j_gene: TRBJ2-2; d_gene: TRBD2; len: 18; abundance: .; v_gene: TRBV10-3
CDR3aa: CATSAGGTGVDGYTF; CDR3nt: TGTGCCACCAGCGCCGGCGGGACAGGGGTTGATGGCTACACCTTC; j_gene: TRBJ1-2; d_gene: TRBD1; len: 15; abundance: .; v_gene: TRBV15
CDR3aa: CATSTRGTGEGYTF; CDR3nt: TGTGCCACCAGCACGAGAGGGACAGGGGAAGGCTACACCTTC; j_gene: TRBJ1-2; d_gene: TRBD1; len: 14; abundance: .; v_gene: TRBV15
CDR3aa: CASSFWATDGHTF; CDR3nt: TGTGCCAGCAGTTTCTGGGCGACAGATGGCCACACCTTC; j_gene: TRBJ1-2; d_gene: .; len: 13; abundance: once; v_gene: TRBV27
CDR3aa: CASSLSIGANYGYTF; CDR3nt: TGTGCCAGCAGCTTAAGTATAGGGGCTAACTATGGCTACACCTTC; j_gene: TRBJ1-2; d_gene: .; len: 15; abundance: .; v_gene: TRBV7-2
CDR3aa: CASSPGTGHSYEQYF; CDR3nt: TGTGCCAGCAGTCCCGGGACAGGGCACTCCTACGAGCAGTACTTC; j_gene: TRBJ2-7; d_gene: TRBD1; len: 15; abundance: .; v_gene: TRBV28
CDR3aa: CASSNTASGGAGETQYF; CDR3nt: TGTGCCAGTAGTAACACGGCTAGCGGGGGGGCCGGAGAGACCCAGTACTTC; j_gene: TRBJ2-5; d_gene: TRBD2; len: 17; abundance: .; v_gene: TRBV19
CDR3aa: CASSRGGSHGYTF; CDR3nt: TGCGCCAGCAGTAGGGGGGGTTCTCATGGCTACACCTTC; j_gene: TRBJ1-2; d_gene: .; len: 13; abundance: .; v_gene: TRBV5-1
CDR3aa: CASSFQSREQYF; CDR3nt: TGTGCCAGCAGTTTCCAGTCCCGAGAGCAGTACTTC; j_gene: TRBJ2-7; d_gene: .; len: 12; abundance: .; v_gene: TRBV28
CDR3aa: CASSPGDYGYTF; CDR3nt: TGTGCCAGCTCACCAGGAGACTATGGCTACACCTTC; j_gene: TRBJ1-2; d_gene: .; len: 12; abundance: once; v_gene: TRBV18
CDR3aa: CAGTDEPSTDTQYF; CDR3nt: TGTGCCGGCACCGATGAGCCTAGCACAGATACGCAGTATTTT; j_gene: TRBJ2-3; d_gene: .; len: 14; abundance: .; v_gene: TRBV6-6
CDR3aa: CASSQSGTGPSSYNSPLHF; CDR3nt: TGCGCCAGCAGCCAATCAGGGACAGGACCCAGCTCCTATAATTCACCCCTCCACTTT; j_gene: TRBJ1-6; d_gene: TRBD1; len: 19; abundance: .; v_gene: TRBV4-1
CDR3aa: CASSSLAGGSYNEQFF; CDR3nt: TGTGCCAGCAGTTCACTAGCGGGGGGCTCCTACAATGAGCAGTTCTTC; j_gene: TRBJ2-1; d_gene: TRBD2; len: 16; abundance: .; v_gene: TRBV7-2
CDR3aa: CSVQGTMLGTEAFF; CDR3nt: TGCAGCGTGCAGGGGACAATGTTGGGCACTGAAGCTTTCTTT; j_gene: TRBJ1-1; d_gene: .; len: 14; abundance: .; v_gene: TRBV29-1
CDR3aa: CASSLATSGGSNEQFF; CDR3nt: TGCGCCAGCAGCTTGGCGACTAGCGGGGGGAGCAATGAGCAGTTCTTC; j_gene: TRBJ2-1; d_gene: TRBD2; len: 16; abundance: .; v_gene: TRBV5-1
CDR3aa: CASSPFSGGAGEQFF; CDR3nt: TGTGCCAGCAGCCCCTTTAGCGGGGGGGCCGGGGAGCAGTTCTTC; j_gene: TRBJ2-1; d_gene: TRBD2; len: 15; abundance: .; v_gene: TRBV9
CDR3aa: CALAPGGGSNEQYF; CDR3nt: TGTGCCTTAGCTCCGGGCGGGGGGAGCAACGAGCAGTACTTC; j_gene: TRBJ2-7; d_gene: TRBD2; len: 14; abundance: .; v_gene: TRBV10-3
CDR3aa: CASSGPGQGFGNTIYF; CDR3nt: TGTGCCAGCAGTGGACCGGGACAGGGTTTTGGAAACACCATATATTTT; j_gene: TRBJ1-3; d_gene: TRBD1; len: 16; abundance: .; v_gene: TRBV2